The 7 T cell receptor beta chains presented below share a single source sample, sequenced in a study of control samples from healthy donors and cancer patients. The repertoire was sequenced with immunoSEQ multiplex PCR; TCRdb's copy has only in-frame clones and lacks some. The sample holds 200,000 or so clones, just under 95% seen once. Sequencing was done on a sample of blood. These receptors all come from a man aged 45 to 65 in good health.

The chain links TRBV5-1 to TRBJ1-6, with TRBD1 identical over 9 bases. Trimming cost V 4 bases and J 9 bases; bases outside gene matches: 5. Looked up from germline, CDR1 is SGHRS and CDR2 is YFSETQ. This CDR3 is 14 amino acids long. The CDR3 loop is CASSVGQGSSPLHF. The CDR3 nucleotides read TGCGCCAGCAGCGTTGGACAGGGGAGTTCACCCCTCCACTTT.

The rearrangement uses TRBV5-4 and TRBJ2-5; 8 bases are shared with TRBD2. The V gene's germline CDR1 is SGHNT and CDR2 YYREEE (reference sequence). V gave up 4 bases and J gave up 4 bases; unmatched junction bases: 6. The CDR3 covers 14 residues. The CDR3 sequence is CASSAGTRGETQYF. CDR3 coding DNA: TGTGCCAGCAGCGCAGGGACTAGGGGAGAGACCCAGTACTTC.

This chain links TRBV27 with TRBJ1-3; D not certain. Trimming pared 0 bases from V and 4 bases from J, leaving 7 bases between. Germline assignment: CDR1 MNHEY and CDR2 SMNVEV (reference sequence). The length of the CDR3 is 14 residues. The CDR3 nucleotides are TGTGCCAGCAGTTTATCGATAAAAGGAAACACCATATATTTT. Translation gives CASSLSIKGNTIYF.

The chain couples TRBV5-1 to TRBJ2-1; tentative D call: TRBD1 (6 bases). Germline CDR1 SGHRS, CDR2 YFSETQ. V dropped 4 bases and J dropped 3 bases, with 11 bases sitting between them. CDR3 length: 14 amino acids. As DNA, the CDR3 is TGCGCCAGCAGCATAGACAGGAGCTACAATGAGCAGTTCTTC. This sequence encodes CASSIDRSYNEQFF.

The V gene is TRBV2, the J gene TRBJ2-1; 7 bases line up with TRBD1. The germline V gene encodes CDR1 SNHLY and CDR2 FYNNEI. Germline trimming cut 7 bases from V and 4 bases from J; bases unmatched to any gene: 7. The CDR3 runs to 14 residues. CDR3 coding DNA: TGTGCCAGCATGAGCAGGGGGAATTACAATGAGCAGTTCTTC. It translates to CASMSRGNYNEQFF.

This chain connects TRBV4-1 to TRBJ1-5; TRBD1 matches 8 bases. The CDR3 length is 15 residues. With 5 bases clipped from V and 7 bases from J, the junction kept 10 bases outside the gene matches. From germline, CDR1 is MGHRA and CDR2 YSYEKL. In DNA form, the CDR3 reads TGCGCCAGCAGCTTATCACAGGGGGGAATGCAGCCCCAGCATTTT. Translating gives CASSLSQGGMQPQHF.

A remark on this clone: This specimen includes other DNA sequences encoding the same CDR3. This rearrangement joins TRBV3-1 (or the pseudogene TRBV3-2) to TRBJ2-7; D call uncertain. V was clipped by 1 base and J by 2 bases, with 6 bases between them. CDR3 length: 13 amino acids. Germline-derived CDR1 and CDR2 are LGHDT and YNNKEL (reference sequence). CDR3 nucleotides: TGTGCCAGCAGCCAAGGGCTTACCTACGAGCAGTACTTC. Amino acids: CASSQGLTYEQYF.